Below, 7 T cell receptor beta chains from the same sample are listed, as sequenced in a study of T cells after yellow fever vaccination. TCRdb re-called the 5' RACE reads through MiXCR, storing one row per CDR3 protein. Among 150,000 or so distinct CDR3 sequences listed, more than 6.5% were seen once. Material: CD4+ T cells sorted from PBMCs, obtained 10 days after the yellow fever booster vaccination. The receptors here all came from a young man who received the YFV17D yellow fever vaccine.

This clonotype was counted at least ten times. The junction and the germline gene differ at one end; a read error may be behind it. The V and J genes are TRBV12-3 or TRBV12-4 and TRBJ2-3; D uncertain. This CDR3 has 14 amino acids. CDR3 DNA sequence: TGCGCCAGCAGCTTGGGTACTAGCACAGATACGCAGTATTTT. It yields the protein CASSLGTSTDTQYF.

The sample holds many counts of this clonotype. The chain joins TRBV18 to TRBJ2-1, with 7 positions matching TRBD1. V lost 7 bases, J lost 4 bases, and 7 bases stayed unmatched. The CDR3 contains 14 residues. Germline V gene lookup returns CDR1 KGHSH and CDR2 LQKENI. CDR3 residues: CASCPGGNYNEQFF. CDR3 nucleotide sequence: TGTGCCAGCTGCCCAGGGGGTAATTACAATGAGCAGTTCTTC.

At least ten counts were recorded for this clonotype. CDR3 loop: CSARVTKANSPLHF. The CDR3 DNA follows: TGCAGTGCTAGAGTGACTAAAGCTAATTCACCCCTCCACTTT. The rearrangement links TRBV20-1 to TRBJ1-6; no clear D. This CDR3 is 14 amino acids long. V lost 1 base and J 6 bases, leaving 10 bases between the germline ends. Germline V gene lookup returns CDR1 DFQATT and CDR2 SNEGSKA (reference sequence).

V and J are TRBV4-2 and TRBJ1-5, with D perhaps matching TRBD1 (5 bases). The V gene's germline CDR1 is LGHNA and CDR2 YNFKEQ. This CDR3 spans 13 amino acids. V lost 0 bases and J 12 bases, leaving 12 bases between the germline ends. DNA for the CDR3: TGTGCCAGCAGCCAAGATACGTATGGGGGCCAGCATTTT. Translating it yields CASSQDTYGGQHF.

This clonotype was detected many times. This chain links TRBV5-1 with TRBJ2-3, with 8 nucleotides matching TRBD2. Germline V lookup: CDR1 SGHRS, CDR2 YFSETQ. Trimming cost V 1 base and J 2 bases; bases outside gene matches: 6. The CDR3 is 16 residues long. CDR3 amino acids: CASSLSGGPSTDTQYF. The DNA of the CDR3 is TGCGCCAGCAGCTTGTCGGGAGGGCCTTCCACAGATACGCAGTATTTT.

V gene TRBV7-2 combines with J gene TRBJ2-4; D call uncertain. The V end was cut by 4 bases, the J end by 0 bases, with 10 bases between. Per the germline V gene, CDR1 is SGHTA and CDR2 is FQGNSA. CDR3 length: 15 amino acids. The CDR3 DNA follows: TGTGCCAGCAGCTGGGTTCCACAAGCCAAAAACATTCAGTACTTC. Amino acid sequence: CASSWVPQAKNIQYF.

This clonotype was observed at least ten times. This chain connects TRBV20-1 to TRBJ1-5; 11 bases are shared with TRBD1. V was pared by 2 bases and J by 6 bases, with 9 bases of the junction left unmatched. The CDR3 contains 16 residues. Looked up from germline, CDR1 is DFQATT and CDR2 is SNEGSKA (reference sequence). The CDR3 sequence is CSARKPGTGGGQPQHF. For the CDR3, the DNA is TGCAGTGCTAGAAAACCCGGGACAGGGGGAGGTCAGCCCCAGCATTTT.